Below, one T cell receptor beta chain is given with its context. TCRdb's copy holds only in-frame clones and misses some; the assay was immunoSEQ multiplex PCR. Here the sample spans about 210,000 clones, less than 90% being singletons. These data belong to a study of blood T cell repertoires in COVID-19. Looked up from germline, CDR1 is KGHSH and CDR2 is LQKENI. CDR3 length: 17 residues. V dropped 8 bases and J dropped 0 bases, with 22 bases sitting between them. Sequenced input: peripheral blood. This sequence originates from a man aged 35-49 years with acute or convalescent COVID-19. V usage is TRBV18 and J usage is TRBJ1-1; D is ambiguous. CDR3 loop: CASTLPTGTVMNTEAFF. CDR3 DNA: TGTGCCAGCACACTACCAACCGGTACGGTCATGAACACTGAAGCTTTCTTT.